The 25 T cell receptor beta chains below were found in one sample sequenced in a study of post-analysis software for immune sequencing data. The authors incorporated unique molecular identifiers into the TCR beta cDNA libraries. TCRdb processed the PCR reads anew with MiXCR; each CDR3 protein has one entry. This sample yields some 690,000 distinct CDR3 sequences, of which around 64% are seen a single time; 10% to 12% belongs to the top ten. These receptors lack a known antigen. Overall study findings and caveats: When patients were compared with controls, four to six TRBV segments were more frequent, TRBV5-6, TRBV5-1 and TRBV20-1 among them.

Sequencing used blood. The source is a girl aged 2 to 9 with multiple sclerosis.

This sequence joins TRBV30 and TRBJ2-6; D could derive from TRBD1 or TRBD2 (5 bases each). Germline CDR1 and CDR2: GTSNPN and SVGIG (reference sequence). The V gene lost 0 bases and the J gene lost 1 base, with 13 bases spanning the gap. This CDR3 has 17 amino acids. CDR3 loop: CAWSVLEGKSGANVLTF. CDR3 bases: TGTGCCTGGAGTGTACTTGAGGGGAAATCTGGGGCCAACGTCCTGACTTTC. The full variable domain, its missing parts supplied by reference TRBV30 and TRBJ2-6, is SQTIHQWPATLVQPVGSPLSLECTVEGTSNPNLYWYRQAAGRGLQLLFYSVGIGQISSEVPQNLSASRPQDRQFILSSKKLLLSDSGFYLCAWSVLEGKSGANVLTFGAGSRLTVL.

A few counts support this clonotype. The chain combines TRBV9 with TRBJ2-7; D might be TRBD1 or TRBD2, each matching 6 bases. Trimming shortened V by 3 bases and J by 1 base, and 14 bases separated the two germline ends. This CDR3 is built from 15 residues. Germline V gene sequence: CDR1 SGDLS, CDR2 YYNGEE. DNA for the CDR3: TGTGCCAGCAGCGCGAAGGGGGGAGCGTCCTACGAGCAGTACTTC. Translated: CASSAKGGASYEQYF.

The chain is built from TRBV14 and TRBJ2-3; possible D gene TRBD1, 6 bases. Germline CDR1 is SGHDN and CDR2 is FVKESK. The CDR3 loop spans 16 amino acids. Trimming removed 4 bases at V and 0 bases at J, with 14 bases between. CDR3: CASSPLGQTSTDTQYF. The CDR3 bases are TGTGCCAGCAGCCCTCTCGGACAGACTAGCACAGATACGCAGTATTTT. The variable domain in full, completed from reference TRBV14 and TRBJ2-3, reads EAGVTQFPSHSVIEKGQTVTLRCDPISGHDNLYWYRRVMGKEIKFLLHFVKESKQDESGMPNNRFLAERTGGTYSTLKVQPAELEDSGVYFCASSPLGQTSTDTQYFGPGTRLTVL.

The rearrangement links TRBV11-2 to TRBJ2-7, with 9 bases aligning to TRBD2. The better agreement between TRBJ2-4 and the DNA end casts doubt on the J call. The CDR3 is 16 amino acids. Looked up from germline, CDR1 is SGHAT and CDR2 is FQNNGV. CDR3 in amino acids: CASSLLQTSGRDIQYF. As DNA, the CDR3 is TGTGCCAGCAGCTTGTTACAGACTAGCGGTAGGGACATTCAGTACTTC.

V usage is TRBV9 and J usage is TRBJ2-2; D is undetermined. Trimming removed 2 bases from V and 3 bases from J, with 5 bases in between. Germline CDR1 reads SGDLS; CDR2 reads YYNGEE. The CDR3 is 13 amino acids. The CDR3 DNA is TGTGCCAGCAGCGTTCATGACACCGGGGAGCTGTTTTTT. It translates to CASSVHDTGELFF.

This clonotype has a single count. CDR3 nucleotide sequence: TGTGCCAGCACCCTAATCCCACATAACAGGGCTGTGAACACTGAAGCTTTCTTT. It specifies CASTLIPHNRAVNTEAFF. The chain couples TRBV12-3 or TRBV12-4 to TRBJ1-1; weak D call: TRBD1 (6 bases). Trimming stripped 7 bases from V and 0 bases from J, with 24 bases between. CDR3 length: 18 residues.

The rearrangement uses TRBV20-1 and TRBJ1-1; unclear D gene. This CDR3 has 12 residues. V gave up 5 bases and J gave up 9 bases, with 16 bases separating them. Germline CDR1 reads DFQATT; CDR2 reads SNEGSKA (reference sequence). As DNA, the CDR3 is TGCAGTGCTGCGACCCCCGGAGGGAAAGCTTTCTTT. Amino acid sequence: CSAATPGGKAFF.

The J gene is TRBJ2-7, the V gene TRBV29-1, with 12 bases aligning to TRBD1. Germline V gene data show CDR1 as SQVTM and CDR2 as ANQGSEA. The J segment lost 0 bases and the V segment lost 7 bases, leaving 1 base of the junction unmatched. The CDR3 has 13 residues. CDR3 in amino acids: CSAGQGASYEQYF. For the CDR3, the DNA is TGCAGCGCGGGACAGGGGGCCTCCTACGAGCAGTACTTC.

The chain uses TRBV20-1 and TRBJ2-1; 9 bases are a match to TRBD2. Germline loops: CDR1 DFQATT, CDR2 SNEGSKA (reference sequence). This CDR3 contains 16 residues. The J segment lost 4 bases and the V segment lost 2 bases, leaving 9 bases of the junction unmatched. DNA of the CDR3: TGCAGTGCTAGATCGTCTAGCGGGGAGGGGTACAATGAGCAGTTCTTC. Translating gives CSARSSSGEGYNEQFF.

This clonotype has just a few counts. CDR3 sequence: CSYGQGYNEQFF. CDR3 DNA: TGCAGCTACGGACAGGGCTACAATGAGCAGTTCTTC. The V and J genes are TRBV29-1 and TRBJ2-1; 8 bases are a match to TRBD1. After removal of 8 bases from V and 3 bases from J, the junction contained 3 bases not matched to a gene. The CDR3 loop spans 12 amino acids. Germline V gives CDR1 SQVTM, CDR2 ANQGSEA.

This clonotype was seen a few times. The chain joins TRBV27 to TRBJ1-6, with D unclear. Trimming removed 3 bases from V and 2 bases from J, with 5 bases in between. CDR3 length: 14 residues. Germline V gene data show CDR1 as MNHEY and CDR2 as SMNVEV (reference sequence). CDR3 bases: TGTGCCAGCAGTTTCGAGCCCTATAATTCACCCCTCCACTTT. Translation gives CASSFEPYNSPLHF.

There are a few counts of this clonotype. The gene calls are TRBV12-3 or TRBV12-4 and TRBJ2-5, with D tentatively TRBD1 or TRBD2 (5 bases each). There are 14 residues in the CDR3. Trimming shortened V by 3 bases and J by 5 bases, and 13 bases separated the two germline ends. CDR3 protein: CASSLAGTRETQYF. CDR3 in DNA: TGTGCCAGCAGTTTGGCCGGGACCCGCGAGACCCAGTACTTC.

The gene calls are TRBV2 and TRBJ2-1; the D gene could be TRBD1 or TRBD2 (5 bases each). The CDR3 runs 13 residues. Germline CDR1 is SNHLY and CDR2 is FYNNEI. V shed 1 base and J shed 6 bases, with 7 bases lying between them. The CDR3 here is CASSEDGGNEQFF. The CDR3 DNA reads TGTGCCAGCAGTGAAGATGGGGGCAATGAGCAGTTCTTC.

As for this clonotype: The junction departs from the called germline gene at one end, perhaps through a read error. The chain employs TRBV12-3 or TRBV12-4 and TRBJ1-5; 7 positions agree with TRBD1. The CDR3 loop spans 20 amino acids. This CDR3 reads CVSSFLSDRARRNSNQPQHF. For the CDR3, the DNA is TGTGTCAGCAGTTTTCTTTCAGACAGGGCGCGGAGGAATAGCAATCAGCCCCAGCATTTT.

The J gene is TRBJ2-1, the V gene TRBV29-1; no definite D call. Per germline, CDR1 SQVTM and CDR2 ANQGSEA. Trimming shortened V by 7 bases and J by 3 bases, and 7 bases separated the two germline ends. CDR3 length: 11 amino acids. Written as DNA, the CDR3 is TGCAGCGCCCCGGACTACAATGAGCAGTTCTTC. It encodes CSAPDYNEQFF.

CDR3 amino acids: CASSPAGRGEQYF. For the CDR3, the DNA is TGCGCCAGCAGCCCGGCGGGACGGGGCGAGCAGTACTTC. This chain connects TRBV5-1 to TRBJ2-4; possibly TRBD2 for D (6 bases). The DNA end favors TRBJ2-7, so the J call may be wrong. Germline V gene sequence: CDR1 SGHRS, CDR2 YFSETQ. The CDR3 is 13 residues long.

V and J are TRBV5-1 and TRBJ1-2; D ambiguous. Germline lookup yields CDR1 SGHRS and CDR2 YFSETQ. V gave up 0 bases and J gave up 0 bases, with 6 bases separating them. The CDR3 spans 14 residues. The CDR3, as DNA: TGCGCCAGCAGCTTGGACGCTCCTAACTATGGCTACACCTTC. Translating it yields CASSLDAPNYGYTF.

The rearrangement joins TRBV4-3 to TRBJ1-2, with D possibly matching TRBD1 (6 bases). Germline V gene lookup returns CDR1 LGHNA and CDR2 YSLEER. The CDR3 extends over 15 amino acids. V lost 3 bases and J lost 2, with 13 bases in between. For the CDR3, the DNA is TGCGCCAGCAGCCAGGGAATGCAGGGGAACTATGGCTACACCTTC. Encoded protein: CASSQGMQGNYGYTF.

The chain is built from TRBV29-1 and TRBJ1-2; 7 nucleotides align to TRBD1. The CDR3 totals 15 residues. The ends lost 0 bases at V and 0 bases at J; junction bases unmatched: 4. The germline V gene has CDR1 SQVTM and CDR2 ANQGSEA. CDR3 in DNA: TGCAGCGTTGAAGATAGGCAGGGGGCTAACTATGGCTACACCTTC. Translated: CSVEDRQGANYGYTF.

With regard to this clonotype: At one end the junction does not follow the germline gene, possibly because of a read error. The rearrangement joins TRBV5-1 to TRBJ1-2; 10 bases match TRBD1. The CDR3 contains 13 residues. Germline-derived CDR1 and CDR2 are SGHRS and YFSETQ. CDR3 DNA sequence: TGCCCCAGCAGCTCGGACAGGGGGAATGGCTACACCTTC. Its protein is CPSSSDRGNGYTF.

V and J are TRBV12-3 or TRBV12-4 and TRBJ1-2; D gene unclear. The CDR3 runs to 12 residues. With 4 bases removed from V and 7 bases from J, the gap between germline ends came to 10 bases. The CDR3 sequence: CASSYEPGGYTF. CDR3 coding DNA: TGTGCCAGCAGTTACGAGCCGGGTGGCTACACCTTC.

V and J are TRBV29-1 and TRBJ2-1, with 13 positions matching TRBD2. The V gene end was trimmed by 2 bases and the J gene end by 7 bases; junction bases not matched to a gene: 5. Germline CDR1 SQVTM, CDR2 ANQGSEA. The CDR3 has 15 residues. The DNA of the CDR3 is TGCAGCGTTGAATCCGGGACTAGCGGGGTTAATGAGCAGTTCTTC. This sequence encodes CSVESGTSGVNEQFF.

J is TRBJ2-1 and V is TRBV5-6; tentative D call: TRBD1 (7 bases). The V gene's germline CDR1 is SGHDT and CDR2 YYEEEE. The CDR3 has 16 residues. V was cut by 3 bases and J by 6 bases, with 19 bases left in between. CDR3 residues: CASSWVNAGGSNEQFF. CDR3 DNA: TGTGCCAGCAGCTGGGTTAATGCAGGGGGGTCCAATGAGCAGTTCTTC.

Written as DNA, the CDR3 is TGCAGTGCTAGAGATCACACGAGCTCCTACAATGAGCAGTTCTTC. This translates into CSARDHTSSYNEQFF. The rearrangement uses TRBV20-1 and TRBJ2-1, with D unclear. The V gene lost 0 bases and the J gene lost 0 bases, with 9 bases spanning the gap. Germline V CDR1 and CDR2: DFQATT, SNEGSKA (reference sequence). The CDR3 sequence is 15 residues long.

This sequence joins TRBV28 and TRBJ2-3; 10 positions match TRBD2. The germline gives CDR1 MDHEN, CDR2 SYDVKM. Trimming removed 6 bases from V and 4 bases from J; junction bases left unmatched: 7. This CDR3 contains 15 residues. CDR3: CASRKGLARSDTQYF. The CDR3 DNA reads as TGTGCCAGCAGAAAGGGACTAGCGCGGTCAGATACGCAGTATTTT.